Listed here are 4 T cell receptor beta chains from one sample, sequenced in a study of T cells expressing NK-cell markers. No DNA is given; TCRdb re-called the 5' RACE reads and lists each CDR3 protein once. In total, the table holds about 260,000 distinct CDR3 sequences. Sequencing was performed on blood T cells: a sorted CD56 or NKG2C T cell subset, CD4+ or CD8+ T cells, or bulk PBMC T cells (not recorded which). Every receptor here comes from a woman aged 18 to 75 in good health.

V and J are TRBV20-1 and TRBJ1-2. CDR3 size: 11 residues. Per germline, CDR1 DFQATT and CDR2 SNEGSKA (reference sequence). CDR3 region: CSAPSFYGYTF.

The chain recombines TRBV7-2 with TRBJ1-2. This CDR3 has 13 residues. Germline V CDR1 and CDR2: SGHTA, FQGNSA. The CDR3 spells CASSLDMNYGYTF.

The chain joins TRBV5-1 to TRBJ1-1; the TCRdb D gene call, TRBD1, has no DNA to confirm it. The CDR3 runs 15 residues. Germline V CDR1 and CDR2: SGHRS, YFSETQ. CDR3 amino acids: CASSLGGTGSTEAFF.

The J gene is TRBJ2-1, the V gene TRBV14. The CDR3 consists of 12 residues. Germline assignment: CDR1 SGHDN and CDR2 FVKESK. The CDR3 here is CASSQVRYEQFF.